A single sample gave rise to the 30 T cell receptor beta chains below, sequenced in a study of human T cells and chemical hapten exposure. TCRdb redid the calling of the RACE reads with MiXCR, one entry per CDR3 protein. The sample yields about 42,000 distinct CDR3 sequences, 9.5% to 15% seen once. The sample's time point: pre-sensitization, week 0. As for treatment: therapeutic diphenylcyclopropenone sensitization with weekly scalp DPC. The sample consisted of whole blood, taken in connection with sensitization to the hapten diphenylcyclopropenone (DPC). The receptors shown here come from a woman under 40 with alopecia areata. Some clones in this sample may be carry-over from other donors' samples.

This clonotype was observed many times. The genes are TRBV20-1 and TRBJ2-2; D unresolved. V was pared by 0 bases and J by 4 bases, with 9 bases between. CDR1 and CDR2 (germline): DFQATT, SNEGSKA (reference sequence). CDR3 length: 14 residues. The CDR3 is CSARDIDLTGELFF. CDR3 sequence (DNA): TGCAGTGCTAGAGATATTGATCTCACCGGGGAGCTGTTTTTT.

J is TRBJ2-3 and V is TRBV11-2, with 9 bases fitting TRBD2. After removal of 2 bases from V and 1 base from J, the junction contained 4 bases not matched to a gene. CDR3 length: 16 residues. Germline CDR1 reads SGHAT; CDR2 reads FQNNGV. The DNA for the CDR3 is TGTGCCAGCAGCTTATACGGCGGGAGGGGCACAGATACGCAGTATTTT. This translates into CASSLYGGRGTDTQYF.

This clonotype has at least ten counts. CDR3 sequence reads: CSAYLPTRQNQPQHF. In DNA, the CDR3 is TGCAGTGCCTACCTCCCGACACGGCAAAATCAGCCCCAGCATTTT. The V call is TRBV20-1, the J call TRBJ1-5, with no clear D. V was trimmed by 6 bases and J by 4 bases, leaving 19 bases between them. The CDR3 contains 15 residues. The germline CDR1 and CDR2 sequences are DFQATT and SNEGSKA (reference sequence).

This clonotype showed up many times. This chain links TRBV6-2 or TRBV6-3 with TRBJ1-5; 7 nucleotides agree with TRBD1. Germline-derived CDR1 and CDR2 are MNHEY and SVGEGT. The trim removed 6 bases at V and 7 bases at J, leaving 6 bases unmatched. The CDR3 contains 13 residues. CDR3 loop: CASSRDSPQPQHF. The CDR3 bases are TGTGCCAGCAGCCGGGACAGCCCACAGCCCCAGCATTTT.

This clonotype occurred a few times. This chain joins TRBV28 and TRBJ2-5; either TRBD1 or TRBD2 may supply D (6 bases each). Trimming left V 6 bases short and J 5 bases short, with 19 bases between. The germline V gene encodes CDR1 MDHEN and CDR2 SYDVKM. This CDR3 has 15 amino acids. This CDR3 is CASSPAGARGETQYF. The CDR3 DNA reads TGTGCCAGCAGCCCAGCAGGGGCTCGGGGGGAGACCCAGTACTTC.

This clonotype was counted many times. This chain links TRBV29-1 with TRBJ1-2; the D gene is possibly TRBD1 (5 bases). Germline V gives CDR1 SQVTM, CDR2 ANQGSEA. The V and J ends lost 6 bases and 2 bases respectively, with 13 bases between them. This CDR3 has 13 residues. The CDR3 DNA sequence: TGCAGCGTGGCCGGGACTGGGAACTATGGCTACACCTTC. Translated: CSVAGTGNYGYTF.

This clonotype was counted at least ten times. The J gene is TRBJ2-3, the V gene TRBV7-2, with TRBD2 identical over 8 bases. V lost 4 bases, J lost 4 bases, and 4 bases stayed unmatched. Germline CDR1 is SGHTA and CDR2 is FQGNSA. This CDR3 region has 14 residues. The CDR3 DNA sequence: TGTGCCAGCAGCTCAGGACTAGCCCCAGATACGCAGTATTTT. Amino acids: CASSSGLAPDTQYF.

CDR3 nucleotide sequence: TGTGCCAGCAGCTTAGCCGGCGGCTACGAGCAGTACTTC. Translated: CASSLAGGYEQYF. The rearrangement joins TRBV7-6 to TRBJ2-7, with unresolved D. The CDR3 consists of 13 residues. Trimming pared 0 bases from V and 3 bases from J, leaving 6 bases between. Germline-derived CDR1 and CDR2 are SGHVS and FNYEAQ.

V is TRBV28 and J is TRBJ2-7; D unresolved. V was shortened by 4 bases and J by 7 bases, with 17 bases between the two germline ends. CDR1 and CDR2 from the germline V gene are MDHEN and SYDVKM. This CDR3 has 14 residues. The CDR3 sequence is CASSSPPHDSEQYF. The CDR3 region has the DNA TGTGCCAGCAGTTCCCCTCCCCATGACTCGGAGCAGTACTTC.

This sequence joins TRBV7-9 and TRBJ2-7, with 11 bases that match TRBD2. This CDR3 is built from 15 residues. Germline CDR1 and CDR2: SEHNR and FQNEAQ (reference sequence). V trimming: 5 bases; J trimming: 3 bases; junction bases outside the gene matches: 6. This CDR3 reads CASSLSGTSGYEQYF. CDR3 coding DNA: TGTGCCAGCAGCCTATCCGGGACTAGCGGCTACGAGCAGTACTTC.

The V call is TRBV9, the J call TRBJ2-3, with TRBD2 identical over 9 bases. The V segment lost 1 base and the J segment 4 bases; nucleotides outside the gene matches: 4. The CDR3 totals 15 residues. Germline CDR1 reads SGDLS; CDR2 reads YYNGEE. The CDR3 region is CASSVNSGSADTQYF. The CDR3 nucleotides are TGTGCCAGCAGCGTAAATAGCGGGAGCGCAGATACGCAGTATTTT.

The CDR3 region has the DNA TGTGCCAGCAGTTACTCGATTTTTGGGAGGGTCACTGAAGCTTTCTTT. This codes for CASSYSIFGRVTEAFF. The rearrangement uses TRBV6-5 and TRBJ1-1; D unresolved. With 0 bases removed from V and 4 bases from J, the gap between germline ends came to 15 bases. The CDR3 consists of 16 residues. CDR1 is MNHEY, CDR2 SVGAGI, per germline.

This clonotype came up many times. This chain links TRBV12-3 or TRBV12-4 with TRBJ1-6; D call uncertain. The CDR3 length is 13 residues. V was pared by 4 bases and J by 5 bases, with 6 bases between. The CDR3 protein is CASSSTNNSPLHF. The CDR3 nucleotides are TGTGCCAGCAGTTCGACAAATAATTCACCCCTCCACTTT.

This clonotype was seen repeatedly, ten times or more. As DNA, the CDR3 is TGTGCCAGCAGTTTAGCGACAGGGTGGCCCCAGCATTTT. Its translation is CASSLATGWPQHF. This sequence joins TRBV12-3 or TRBV12-4 and TRBJ1-5, with 7 bases that match TRBD1. Trimming took 0 bases from V and 9 from J; bases not matched to a gene: 2. The CDR3 length is 13 residues.

Many counts were recorded for this clonotype. The rearrangement uses TRBV3-1 and TRBJ2-5, with 8 nucleotides matching TRBD2. With 0 bases clipped from V and 4 bases from J, the junction kept 7 bases outside the gene matches. The germline gives CDR1 LGHDT, CDR2 YNNKEL (reference sequence). This CDR3 is built from 16 residues. The CDR3: CASSQDLGTRGETQYF. CDR3 coding DNA: TGTGCCAGCAGCCAAGATCTCGGGACTAGAGGAGAGACCCAGTACTTC.

The chain has TRBV5-1 and TRBJ2-7; 11 positions agree with TRBD1. The CDR3 covers 16 residues. Unmatched junction bases numbered 7, after V lost 3 bases and J lost 2 bases. Germline V gene sequence: CDR1 SGHRS, CDR2 YFSETQ. DNA of the CDR3: TGCGCCAGCAGCTCGCTCCCGGGACAGGGGGCCTACGAGCAGTACTTC. This codes for CASSSLPGQGAYEQYF.

This clonotype was seen a few times. The gene calls are TRBV28 and TRBJ1-1; D call uncertain. The V gene lost 3 bases and the J gene lost 5 bases, with 10 bases spanning the gap. Germline V gene sequence: CDR1 MDHEN, CDR2 SYDVKM. This CDR3 spans 13 amino acids. In nucleotides, the CDR3 is TGTGCCAGCAGTTTCTTGGGTAGGACTGAAGCTTTCTTT. Its translation is CASSFLGRTEAFF.

The rearrangement links TRBV28 to TRBJ2-3, with D perhaps matching TRBD1 (5 bases). Deletions cut 8 bases from V and 5 bases from J, with 26 bases between. The CDR3 runs 17 residues. Germline V CDR1 and CDR2: MDHEN, SYDVKM. The CDR3 loop reads CASPPAGLGRTVDTQYF. The DNA for the CDR3 is TGTGCCAGCCCACCGGCAGGGCTTGGAAGAACTGTAGATACGCAGTATTTT.

This clonotype was seen at least ten times. The chain has TRBV7-2 and TRBJ1-1; TRBD1 agrees at 9 bases. The CDR3 is 14 residues long. Trimming took 4 bases from V and 4 from J; bases not matched to a gene: 4. CDR1 is SGHTA and CDR2 is FQGNSA in the germline V gene. CDR3 sequence reads: CASSWKDRGTEAFF. The CDR3 DNA sequence: TGTGCCAGCAGCTGGAAGGACAGGGGCACTGAAGCTTTCTTT. The whole variable domain, filled in from reference TRBV7-2 and TRBJ1-1, reads GAGVSQSPSNKVTEKGKDVELRCDPISGHTALYWYRQSLGQGLEFLIYFQGNSAPDKSGLPSDRFSAERTGGSVSTLTIQRTQQEDSAVYLCASSWKDRGTEAFFGQGTRLTVV.

The J gene is TRBJ2-1, the V gene TRBV7-2; the match to TRBD2 covers 7 bases. Trimming at V came to 8 bases and at J to 3 bases, leaving 10 bases not matched to a gene. Germline V lookup: CDR1 SGHTA, CDR2 FQGNSA. This CDR3 comprises 15 residues. This CDR3 is CASVPGGKGYNEQFF. The DNA of the CDR3 is TGTGCCAGCGTTCCCGGGGGGAAGGGCTACAATGAGCAGTTCTTC.

This clonotype was recorded many times. The J gene is TRBJ2-1, the V gene TRBV6-2 or TRBV6-3, with a weak D call TRBD2 (5 bases). This CDR3 is 13 amino acids long. Trimming removed 6 bases at V and 7 bases at J, with 13 bases between. CDR1 and CDR2 from the germline V gene are MNHEY and SVGEGT. CDR3: CASSLLRENEQFF. CDR3 sequence (DNA): TGTGCCAGCAGCCTTTTGAGGGAGAATGAGCAGTTCTTC.

The chain couples TRBV20-1 to TRBJ2-7; the D is unclear. The CDR3 runs to 11 residues. Trimming shortened V by 3 bases and J by 6 bases, and 9 bases separated the two germline ends. Germline lookup yields CDR1 DFQATT and CDR2 SNEGSKA (reference sequence). The CDR3 DNA reads TGCAGTGCTAGGTTGTTAATCGAGCAGTACTTC. Protein: CSARLLIEQYF.

J is TRBJ2-1 and V is TRBV7-9; 7 nucleotides line up with TRBD2. Trimming at V came to 6 bases and at J to 0 bases, leaving 5 bases not matched to a gene. Germline CDR1 reads SEHNR; CDR2 reads FQNEAQ (reference sequence). The CDR3 length is 15 residues. The CDR3 loop reads CASRGGESSYNEQFF. The CDR3 coding sequence is TGTGCCAGCAGGGGAGGGGAGAGCTCCTACAATGAGCAGTTCTTC.

This clonotype was recorded at least ten times. The chain has TRBV4-2 and TRBJ1-1; TRBD1 might be the D (5 bases). V gave up 3 bases and J gave up 1 base, with 9 bases separating them. Germline CDR1 reads LGHNA; CDR2 reads YNFKEQ. The CDR3 covers 14 residues. CDR3 sequence (DNA): TGTGCCAGCAGCCACCTCGACAGGAACACTGAAGCTTTCTTT. Encoded protein: CASSHLDRNTEAFF.

This clonotype was counted between two and nine times. The V gene is TRBV7-6, the J gene TRBJ2-2; D is ambiguous. In germline, CDR1 is SGHVS, CDR2 FNYEAQ. CDR3 size: 12 residues. V was pared by 4 bases and J by 7 bases, with 7 bases between. CDR3 amino acids: CASSSSFGELFF. In nucleotides, the CDR3 is TGTGCCAGCAGCTCTTCTTTCGGGGAGCTGTTTTTT.

This clonotype has only a few counts. The V call is TRBV7-3, the J call TRBJ2-5; 9 bases fit TRBD1. J gave up 5 bases and V 5 bases, and 3 bases lay outside the gene matches. In germline, CDR1 is SGHTA, CDR2 FQGTGA. The CDR3 is made up of 13 amino acids. CDR3 protein: CASSRTGDETQYF. In nucleotides, the CDR3 is TGTGCCAGCAGCCGGACAGGGGACGAGACCCAGTACTTC.

The chain employs TRBV7-6 and TRBJ1-1, with a tentative D call TRBD1 (6 bases). V shed 5 bases and J shed 4 bases, with 11 bases lying between them. The CDR3 contains 13 residues. Germline V gene sequence: CDR1 SGHVS, CDR2 FNYEAQ. CDR3 coding DNA: TGTGCCAGCAGCCCAGGGGCAGGCACTGAAGCTTTCTTT. Residues: CASSPGAGTEAFF.

This chain links TRBV9 with TRBJ2-7; 11 bases are a match to TRBD2. With 7 bases clipped from V and 7 bases from J, the junction kept 7 bases outside the gene matches. Germline-derived CDR1 and CDR2 are SGDLS and YYNGEE. There are 13 residues in the CDR3. The CDR3 sequence: CASPSGRKLEQYF. The CDR3 DNA follows: TGTGCCAGCCCTAGCGGGAGGAAGTTGGAGCAGTACTTC.

This clonotype was detected many times. The chain combines TRBV20-1 with TRBJ2-4; D remains ambiguous. The V gene lost 0 bases and the J gene lost 0 bases, with 6 bases spanning the gap. CDR3 length: 14 residues. The germline gives CDR1 DFQATT, CDR2 SNEGSKA (reference sequence). The CDR3 region is CSARDQRAKNIQYF. The CDR3 region has the DNA TGCAGTGCTAGAGATCAGAGAGCCAAAAACATTCAGTACTTC.

This clonotype was counted only a few times. The genes are TRBV7-8 and TRBJ1-1; D is ambiguous. Germline V gives CDR1 SGHVS, CDR2 FQNEAQ. Trimming took 1 base from V and 0 from J, leaving 12 bases between them. This CDR3 has 16 residues. CDR3 coding DNA: TGTGCCAGCAGCTTAGTTGGCTCCCGCTTGAACACTGAAGCTTTCTTT. Translation: CASSLVGSRLNTEAFF.